This TCR beta chain came from a study of metastatic and nonmetastatic thyroid tumors. Study-wide background: Where malignant and benign thyroid patients were concerned, repertoires were compared across blood and tumor or nodule tissue.

Original analysis: Differences in CDR3 between clinicopathological groups were drawn on to build a classifier intended to discriminate distant-metastatic papillary thyroid cancer patients. TCRdb recomputed clones from the PCR reads via MiXCR. The V and J calls reflect TCRdb's pipeline rather than the authors' work. The sample has about 13,000 clones, approximately 23% seen once. A remark on this clone: What it binds is not known. A junction end diverges from the germline sequence, so it may reflect a read error.

Before thyroid surgery, none of the patients had received any treatment. General study results and limits: Compared with benign nodules, malignant thyroid tumors were reported to have significantly higher TCR beta diversity in both blood and tumor.

This CDR3 spans 12 amino acids. Germline values: CDR1 LGHDT, CDR2 YNNKEL (reference sequence). The TCR sequence derives from a female donor with papillary thyroid cancer or a benign thyroid nodule (not recorded which). Some clones in this sample may be carry-over from other donors' samples. Sequenced input: adjacent normal tissue. V usage is TRBV3-1 and J usage is TRBJ1-1, with D perhaps TRBD1 (5 bases). CDR3 sequence: CAIAPWGNEAFF. In DNA form, the CDR3 reads TGCGCCATCGCTCCTTGGGGCAATGAAGCTTTCTTT. The whole variable domain, filled in from reference TRBV3-1 and TRBJ1-1, reads DTAVSQTPKYLVTQMGNDKSIKCEQNLGHDTMYWYKQDSKKFLKIMFSYNNKELIINETVPNRFSPKSPDKAHLNLHINSLELGDSAVYFCAIAPWGNEAFFGQGTRLTVV.